This TCR beta chain was documented in a study of blood T cells in healthy people across ages. V was pared by 7 bases and J by 1 base, with 14 bases between. This CDR3 contains 16 residues. CDR1 and CDR2 from the germline V gene are MDHEN and SYDVKM. Combining a sample-barcoded 5' primer with a J-beta primer mix, a second PCR ran for roughly 7 to 12 cycles. TCRdb re-called the 5' RACE reads with MiXCR, one entry per CDR3 protein. The sample consists of about 830,000 distinct CDR3 sequences, approximately 67% of them appearing once. The V call is TRBV28, the J call TRBJ1-6, with a weak D call TRBD1 (5 bases). This sequence was found in a man aged 30-40 years in good health. The sequenced sample was blood. The CDR3 reads CASITGERSYNSPLHF. The CDR3 nucleotides read TGTGCCAGCATTACGGGGGAGAGGTCCTATAATTCACCCCTCCACTTT.